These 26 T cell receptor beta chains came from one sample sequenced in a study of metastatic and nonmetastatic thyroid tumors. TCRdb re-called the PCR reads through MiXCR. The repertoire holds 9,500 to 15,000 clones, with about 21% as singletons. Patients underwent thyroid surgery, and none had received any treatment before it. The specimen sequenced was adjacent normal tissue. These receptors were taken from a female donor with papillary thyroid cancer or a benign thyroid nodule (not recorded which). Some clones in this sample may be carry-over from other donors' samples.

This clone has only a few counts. The chain's CDR3 is CASSLTQGGTGNTIYF. CDR3 bases: TGCGCCAGCAGCCTAACACAGGGGGGAACTGGAAACACCATATATTTT. V usage is TRBV4-3 and J usage is TRBJ1-3; 8 nucleotides align to TRBD1. Germline-derived CDR1 and CDR2 are LGHNA and YSLEER. With V trimmed by 4 bases and J by 2 bases, 7 bases remained unmatched. The CDR3 is 16 residues long.

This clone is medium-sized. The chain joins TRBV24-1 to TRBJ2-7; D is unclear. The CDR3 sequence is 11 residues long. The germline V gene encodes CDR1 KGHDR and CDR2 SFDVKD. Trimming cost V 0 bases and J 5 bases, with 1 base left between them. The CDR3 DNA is TGTGCCACCAGTGATTTGAACGAGCAGTACTTC. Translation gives CATSDLNEQYF.

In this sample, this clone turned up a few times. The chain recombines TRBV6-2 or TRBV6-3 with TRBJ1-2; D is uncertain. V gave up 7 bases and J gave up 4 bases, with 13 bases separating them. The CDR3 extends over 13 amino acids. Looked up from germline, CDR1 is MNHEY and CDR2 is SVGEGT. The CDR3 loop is CASTPNGVYGYTF. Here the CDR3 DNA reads TGTGCCAGCACACCCAACGGCGTCTATGGCTACACCTTC.

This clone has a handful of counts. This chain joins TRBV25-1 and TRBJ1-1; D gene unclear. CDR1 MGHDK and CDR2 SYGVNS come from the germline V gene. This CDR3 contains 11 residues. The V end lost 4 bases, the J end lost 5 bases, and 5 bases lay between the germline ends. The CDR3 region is CASSVGTEAFF. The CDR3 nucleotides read TGTGCCAGCAGTGTAGGGACTGAAGCTTTCTTT. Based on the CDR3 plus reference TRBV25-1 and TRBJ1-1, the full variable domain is EADIYQTPRYLVIGTGKKITLECSQTMGHDKMYWYQQDPGMELHLIHYSYGVNSTEKGDLSSESTVSRIRTEHFPLTLESARPSHTSQYLCASSVGTEAFFGQGTRLTVV.

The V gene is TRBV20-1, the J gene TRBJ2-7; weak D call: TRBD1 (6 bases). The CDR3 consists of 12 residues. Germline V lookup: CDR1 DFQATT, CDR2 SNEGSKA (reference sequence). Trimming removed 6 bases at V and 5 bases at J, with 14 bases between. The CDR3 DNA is TGCAGTGCGACCCGGGACACCAACGAGCAGTACTTC. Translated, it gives CSATRDTNEQYF.

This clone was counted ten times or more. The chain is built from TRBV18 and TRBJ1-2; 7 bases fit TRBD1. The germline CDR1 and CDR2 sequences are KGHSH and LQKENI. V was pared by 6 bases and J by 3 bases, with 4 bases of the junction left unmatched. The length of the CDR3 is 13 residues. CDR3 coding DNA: TGTGCCAGCTCGACCGACAGGGACTATGGCTACACCTTC. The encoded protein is CASSTDRDYGYTF.

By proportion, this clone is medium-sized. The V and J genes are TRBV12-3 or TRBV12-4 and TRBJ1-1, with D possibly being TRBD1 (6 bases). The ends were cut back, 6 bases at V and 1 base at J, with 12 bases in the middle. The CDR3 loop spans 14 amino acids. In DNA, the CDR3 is TGTGCCAGCAGGCCGCTGACAGGGAACACTGAAGCTTTCTTT. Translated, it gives CASRPLTGNTEAFF.

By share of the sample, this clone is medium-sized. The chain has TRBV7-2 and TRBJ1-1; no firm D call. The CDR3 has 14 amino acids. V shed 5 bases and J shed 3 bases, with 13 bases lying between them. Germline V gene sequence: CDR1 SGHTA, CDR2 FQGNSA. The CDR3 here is CASSLGGTYTEAFF. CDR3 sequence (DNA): TGTGCCAGCAGCCTCGGCGGAACTTACACTGAAGCTTTCTTT.

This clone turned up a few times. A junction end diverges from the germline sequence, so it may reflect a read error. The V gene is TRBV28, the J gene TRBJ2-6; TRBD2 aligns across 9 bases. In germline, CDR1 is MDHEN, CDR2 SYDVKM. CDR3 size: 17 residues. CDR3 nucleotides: TGTGCCAGCAGTCCGATCCTAGCGGGATCTGTGGCCAACGTCCTGACTTTC. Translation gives CASSPILAGSVANVLTF. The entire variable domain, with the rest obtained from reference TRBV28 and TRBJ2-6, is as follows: DVKVTQSSRYLVKRTGEKVFLECVQDMDHENMFWYRQDPGLGLRLIYFSYDVKMKEKGDIPEGYSVSREKKERFSLILESASTNQTSMYLCASSPILAGSVANVLTFGAGSRLTVL.

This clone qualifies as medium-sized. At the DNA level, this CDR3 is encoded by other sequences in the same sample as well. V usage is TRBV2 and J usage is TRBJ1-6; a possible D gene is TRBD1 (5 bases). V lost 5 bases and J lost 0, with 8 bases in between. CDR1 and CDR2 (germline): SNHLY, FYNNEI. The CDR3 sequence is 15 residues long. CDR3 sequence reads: CASSTGGSYNSPLHF. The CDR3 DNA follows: TGTGCCAGCAGTACCGGGGGCTCCTATAATTCACCCCTCCACTTT.

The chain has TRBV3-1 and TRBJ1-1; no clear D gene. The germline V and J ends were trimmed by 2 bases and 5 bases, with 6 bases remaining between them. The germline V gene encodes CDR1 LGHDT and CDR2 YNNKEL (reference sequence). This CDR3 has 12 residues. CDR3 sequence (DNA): TGTGCCAGCAGCCAATTTGGGACTGAAGCTTTCTTT. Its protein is CASSQFGTEAFF.

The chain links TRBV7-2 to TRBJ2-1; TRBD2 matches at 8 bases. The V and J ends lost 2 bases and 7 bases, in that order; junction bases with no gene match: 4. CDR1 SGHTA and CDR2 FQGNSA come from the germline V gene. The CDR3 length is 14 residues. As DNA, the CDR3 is TGTGCCAGCAGCTTACCGGGAGGGAGGAATGAGCAGTTCTTC. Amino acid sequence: CASSLPGGRNEQFF.

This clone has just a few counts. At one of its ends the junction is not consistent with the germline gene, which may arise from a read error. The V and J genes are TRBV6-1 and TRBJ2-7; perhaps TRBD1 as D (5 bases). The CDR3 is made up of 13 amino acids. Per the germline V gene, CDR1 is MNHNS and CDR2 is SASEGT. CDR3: CASSDSGLYDQYF. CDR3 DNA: TGTGCCAGCAGCGACAGTGGGCTCTACGATCAGTACTTC.

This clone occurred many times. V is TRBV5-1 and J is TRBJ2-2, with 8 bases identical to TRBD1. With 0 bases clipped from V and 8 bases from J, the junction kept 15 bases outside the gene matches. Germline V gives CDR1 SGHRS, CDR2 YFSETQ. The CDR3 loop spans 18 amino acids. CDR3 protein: CASSLAGTGSIRWGELFF. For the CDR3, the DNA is TGCGCCAGCAGCTTGGCCGGGACAGGATCGATTAGGTGGGGGGAGCTGTTTTTT.

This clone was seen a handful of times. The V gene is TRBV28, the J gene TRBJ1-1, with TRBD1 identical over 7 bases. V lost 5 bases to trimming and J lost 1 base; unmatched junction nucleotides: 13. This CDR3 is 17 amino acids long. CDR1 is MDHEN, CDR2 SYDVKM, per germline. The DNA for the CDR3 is TGTGCCAGCAGTAGCCGGACAGGTGGGCTCGGGAACACTGAAGCTTTCTTT. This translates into CASSSRTGGLGNTEAFF.

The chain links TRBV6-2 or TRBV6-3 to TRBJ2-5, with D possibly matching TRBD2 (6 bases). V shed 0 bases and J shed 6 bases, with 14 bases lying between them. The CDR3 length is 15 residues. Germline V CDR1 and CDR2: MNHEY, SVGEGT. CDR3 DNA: TGTGCCAGCAGTTACTCGGCGGGACGTCGGCAGACCCAGTACTTC. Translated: CASSYSAGRRQTQYF.

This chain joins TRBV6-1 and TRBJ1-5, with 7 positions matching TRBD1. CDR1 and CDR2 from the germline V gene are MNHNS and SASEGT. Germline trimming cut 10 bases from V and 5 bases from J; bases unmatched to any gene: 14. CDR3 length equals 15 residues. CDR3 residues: CATSKGGQNYQPQHF. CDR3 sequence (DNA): TGTGCCACCTCCAAAGGGGGACAGAATTATCAGCCCCAGCATTTT.

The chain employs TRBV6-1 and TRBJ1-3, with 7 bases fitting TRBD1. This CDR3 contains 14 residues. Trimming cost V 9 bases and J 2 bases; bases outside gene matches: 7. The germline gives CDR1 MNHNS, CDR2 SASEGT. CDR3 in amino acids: CASFRQGTGNTIYF. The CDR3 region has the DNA TGTGCCAGTTTTCGACAGGGCACTGGAAACACCATATATTTT.

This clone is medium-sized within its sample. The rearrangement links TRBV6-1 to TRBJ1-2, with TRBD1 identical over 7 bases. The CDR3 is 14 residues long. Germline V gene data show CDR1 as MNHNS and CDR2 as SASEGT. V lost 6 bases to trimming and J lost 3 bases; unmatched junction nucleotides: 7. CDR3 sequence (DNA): TGTGCCAGCAGCACCCGACAGGGCTACTATGGCTACACCTTC. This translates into CASSTRQGYYGYTF.

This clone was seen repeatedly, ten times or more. The CDR3: CSAVTGGSEQFF. As DNA, the CDR3 is TGCAGCGCAGTTACAGGGGGCAGTGAGCAGTTCTTC. The V gene is TRBV29-1, the J gene TRBJ2-1, with TRBD1 matching over 9 bases. Germline CDR1 SQVTM, CDR2 ANQGSEA. Germline trimming cut 7 bases from V and 9 bases from J; bases unmatched to any gene: 7. There are 12 residues in the CDR3.

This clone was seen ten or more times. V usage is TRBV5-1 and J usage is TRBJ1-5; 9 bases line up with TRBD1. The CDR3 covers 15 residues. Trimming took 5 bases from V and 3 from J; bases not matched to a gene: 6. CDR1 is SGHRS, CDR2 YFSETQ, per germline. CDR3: CASRSGTGNNQPQHF. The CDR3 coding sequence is TGCGCCAGCAGATCCGGGACAGGGAACAATCAGCCCCAGCATTTT.

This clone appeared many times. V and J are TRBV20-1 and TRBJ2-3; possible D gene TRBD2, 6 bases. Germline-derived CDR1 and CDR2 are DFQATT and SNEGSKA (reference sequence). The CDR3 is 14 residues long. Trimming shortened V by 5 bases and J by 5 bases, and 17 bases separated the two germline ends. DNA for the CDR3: TGCAGTGCTTCGGGACTCATCCAGAAAGATACGCAGTATTTT. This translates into CSASGLIQKDTQYF.

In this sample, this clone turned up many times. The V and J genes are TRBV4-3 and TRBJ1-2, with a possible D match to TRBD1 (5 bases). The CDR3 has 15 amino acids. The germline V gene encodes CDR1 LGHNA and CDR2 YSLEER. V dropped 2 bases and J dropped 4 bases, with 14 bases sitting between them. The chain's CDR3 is CASSQNLGEVYGYTF. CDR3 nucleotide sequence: TGCGCCAGCAGCCAAAACTTGGGGGAGGTCTATGGCTACACCTTC.

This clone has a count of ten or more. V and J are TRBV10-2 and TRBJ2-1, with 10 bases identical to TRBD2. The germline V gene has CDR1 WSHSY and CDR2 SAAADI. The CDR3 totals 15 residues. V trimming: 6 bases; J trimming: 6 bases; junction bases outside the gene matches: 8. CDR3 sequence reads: CASRGLAGATNEQFF. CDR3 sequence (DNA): TGCGCCAGCAGGGGGCTAGCGGGGGCCACCAATGAGCAGTTCTTC.

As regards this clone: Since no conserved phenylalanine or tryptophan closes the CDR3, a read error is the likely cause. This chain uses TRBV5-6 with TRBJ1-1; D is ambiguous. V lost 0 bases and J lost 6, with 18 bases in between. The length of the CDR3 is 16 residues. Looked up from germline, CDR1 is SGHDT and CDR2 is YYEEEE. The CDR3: CASSLEGERIAAEAFL. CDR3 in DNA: TGTGCCAGCAGCTTGGAAGGCGAGAGAATCGCAGCTGAAGCTTTCCTT.

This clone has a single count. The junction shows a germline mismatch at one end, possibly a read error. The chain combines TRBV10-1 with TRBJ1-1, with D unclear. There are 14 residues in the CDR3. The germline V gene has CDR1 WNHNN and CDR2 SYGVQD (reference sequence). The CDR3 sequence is CASSESRGSREACF. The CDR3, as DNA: TGCGCCAGCAGTGAGTCGAGAGGAAGTCGTGAAGCTTGCTTT.